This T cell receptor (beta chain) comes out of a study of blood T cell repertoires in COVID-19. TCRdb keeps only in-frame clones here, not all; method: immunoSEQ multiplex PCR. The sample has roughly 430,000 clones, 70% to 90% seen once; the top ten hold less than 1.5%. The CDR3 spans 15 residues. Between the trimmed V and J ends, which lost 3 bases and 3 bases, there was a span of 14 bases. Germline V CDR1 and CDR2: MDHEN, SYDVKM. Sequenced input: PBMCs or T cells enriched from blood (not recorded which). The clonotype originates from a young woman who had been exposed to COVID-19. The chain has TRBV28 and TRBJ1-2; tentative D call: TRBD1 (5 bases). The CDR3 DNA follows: TGTGCCAGCAGTTTCGTGGGGGGAGAGTACTATGGCTACACCTTC. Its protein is CASSFVGGEYYGYTF.